This TCR beta chain was sequenced in a study of shared clonotypes between healthy human individuals. The method was immunoSEQ multiplex PCR; TCRdb's version includes in-frame clones alone and lacks a portion of them. This table has 1.5 million to 2.5 million clones, approximately 94% appearing once. CD8 cells classed as naive were CD45RO-negative and positively selected for CCR7, excluding terminally differentiated effector memory CD45RA+ cells. The CDR3 is 15 amino acids. Unmatched junction bases numbered 5, after V lost 5 bases and J lost 2 bases. Germline CDR1 and CDR2: SGHVS and FNYEAQ. The receptor's source is a man aged 18 to 30 in good health. V and J are TRBV7-6 and TRBJ2-1; TRBD2 aligns across 8 bases. The sequenced material came from naive CD8+ T cells sorted from blood. CDR3 region: CASSISSGAYNEQFF. The CDR3 region has the DNA TGTGCCAGCAGCATAAGTAGCGGGGCCTACAATGAGCAGTTCTTC.